The rows below give T cell receptor beta chains drawn from one sample of a study of spatial heterogeneity in lung cancer. TCRdb recomputed calls from the 5' RACE reads with MiXCR, one row per CDR3 protein. This sample has about 9,300 distinct CDR3 sequences, with approximately 6% found just once. Specimen: lung tumor tissue, collected at surgery. The receptors were gathered from a male donor with early-stage non-small cell lung cancer. The CDR3 runs from the conserved cysteine through the conserved F or W. The order of the fields is clone size, D gene, J gene, V gene, CDR3 length, CDR3 protein, CDR3 DNA. A D gene is named only where the DNA matches it firmly. Clone size is given for some rows only: seen once, a few or many times, or a class if the clone is expanded.

size: hyperexpanded
D: .
J: TRBJ1-2
V: TRBV7-9
length: 15
CDR3: CASSSPGPTNYGYTF
DNA: TGTGCCAGCAGCTCTCCGGGACCTACTAACTATGGCTACACCTTC

size: medium-sized
D: TRBD2
J: TRBJ2-2
V: TRBV9
length: 16
CDR3: CASSALLAENTGELFF
DNA: TGTGCCAGCAGCGCACTACTAGCGGAGAACACCGGGGAGCTGTTTTTT

size: few
D: TRBD2
J: TRBJ2-5
V: TRBV9
length: 16
CDR3: CASSTGLAIGQETQYF
DNA: TGTGCCAGCAGCACCGGACTAGCGATCGGGCAAGAGACCCAGTACTTC

size: many
D: .
J: TRBJ1-5
V: TRBV5-1
length: 15
CDR3: CASSLRGDSNQPQHF
DNA: TGCGCCAGCAGCTTGCGGGGAGATAGCAATCAGCCCCAGCATTTT

size: many
D: TRBD1
J: TRBJ2-2
V: TRBV12-3/TRBV12-4
length: 15
CDR3: CASSPDRGLGGELFF
DNA: TGTGCCAGCAGCCCGGACAGGGGGCTGGGCGGGGAGCTGTTTTTT

size: few
D: TRBD1
J: TRBJ1-2
V: TRBV11-1
length: 13
CDR3: CASSRDSVYGYTF
DNA: TGTGCCAGCAGTCGGGACAGTGTCTATGGCTACACCTTC

size: many
D: .
J: TRBJ1-1
V: TRBV7-9
length: 12
CDR3: CASSPGTTEAFF
DNA: TGTGCCAGCAGCCCCGGGACAACTGAAGCTTTCTTT

size: many
D: .
J: TRBJ1-1
V: TRBV29-1
length: 13
CDR3: CSTQVSFDTEAFF
DNA: TGCAGCACGCAAGTTTCTTTCGACACTGAAGCTTTCTTT

size: .
D: .
J: TRBJ1-1
V: TRBV7-9
length: 16
CDR3: CASSPVGGALNTEAFF
DNA: TGTGCCAGCAGCCCTGTAGGAGGGGCCCTGAACACTGAAGCTTTCTTT

size: many
D: .
J: TRBJ1-1
V: TRBV27
length: 14
CDR3: CASSSPFENTEAFF
DNA: TGTGCCAGCAGTTCTCCATTCGAAAACACTGAAGCTTTCTTT

size: many
D: TRBD1
J: TRBJ1-5
V: TRBV19
length: 15
CDR3: CASSKQGVFYQPQHF
DNA: TGTGCCAGTAGCAAACAGGGGGTATTTTATCAGCCCCAGCATTTT

size: many
D: .
J: TRBJ1-2
V: TRBV2
length: 14
CDR3: CASTSTGDNYGYTF
DNA: TGTGCCAGCACTTCAACAGGTGATAACTATGGCTACACCTTC

size: many
D: TRBD2
J: TRBJ2-3
V: TRBV4-3
length: 16
CDR3: CASSQDFRGGGDTQYF
DNA: TGCGCCAGCAGCCAAGATTTCCGGGGGGGGGGAGATACGCAGTATTTT

size: medium-sized
D: TRBD1
J: TRBJ1-5
V: TRBV20-1
length: 14
CDR3: CSAHAGQVNQPQHF
DNA: TGCAGTGCCCATGCTGGACAGGTCAATCAGCCCCAGCATTTT

size: few
D: .
J: TRBJ2-2
V: TRBV2
length: 14
CDR3: CASSGLGWGGELFF
DNA: TGTGCCAGCTCCGGCCTGGGGTGGGGCGGGGAGCTGTTTTTT

size: many
D: .
J: TRBJ1-2
V: TRBV13
length: 16
CDR3: CASRRLGTATNYGYTF
DNA: TGTGCCAGCAGACGACTAGGGACTGCAACTAACTATGGCTACACCTTC

size: .
D: .
J: TRBJ2-2
V: TRBV5-4
length: 14
CDR3: CASSLSRAGGELFF
DNA: TGTGCCAGCAGCTTGAGCAGGGCAGGCGGGGAGCTGTTTTTT

size: few
D: .
J: TRBJ2-7
V: TRBV9
length: 13
CDR3: CASSPSPRGEQYF
DNA: TGTGCCAGCAGCCCCTCCCCGAGGGGGGAGCAGTACTTC

size: few
D: .
J: TRBJ2-3
V: TRBV5-1
length: 17
CDR3: CASSRPSRGTSTDTQYF
DNA: TGCGCCAGCAGCCGACCCTCCCGGGGGACTAGCACAGATACGCAGTATTTT

size: many
D: .
J: TRBJ1-1
V: TRBV5-4
length: 14
CDR3: CASSSEQGSDEAFF
DNA: TGTGCCAGCAGCTCAGAGCAGGGTTCGGATGAAGCTTTCTTT

size: many
D: TRBD2
J: TRBJ2-1
V: TRBV11-3
length: 16
CDR3: CASSLSLAGGHGEQFF
DNA: TGTGCCAGCAGCTTAAGTTTAGCGGGGGGTCACGGTGAGCAGTTCTTC

size: many
D: .
J: TRBJ1-6
V: TRBV7-2
length: 16
CDR3: CASSPRDGGGNSPLHF
DNA: TGTGCCAGCAGCCCACGCGATGGGGGTGGAAATTCACCCCTCCACTTT

size: many
D: .
J: TRBJ1-6
V: TRBV20-1
length: 15
CDR3: CSARAGTSLNSPLHF
DNA: TGCAGTGCTAGGGCCGGGACTAGCCTTAATTCACCCCTCCACTTT

size: many
D: TRBD1
J: TRBJ1-2
V: TRBV27
length: 15
CDR3: CASTPLGTGNYGYTF
DNA: TGTGCCAGCACCCCTTTAGGGACAGGAAACTATGGCTACACCTTC

size: many
D: TRBD1
J: TRBJ1-2
V: TRBV5-1
length: 15
CDR3: CASSLGGQGVYGYTF
DNA: TGCGCCAGCAGCTTGGGAGGACAGGGTGTCTATGGCTACACCTTC